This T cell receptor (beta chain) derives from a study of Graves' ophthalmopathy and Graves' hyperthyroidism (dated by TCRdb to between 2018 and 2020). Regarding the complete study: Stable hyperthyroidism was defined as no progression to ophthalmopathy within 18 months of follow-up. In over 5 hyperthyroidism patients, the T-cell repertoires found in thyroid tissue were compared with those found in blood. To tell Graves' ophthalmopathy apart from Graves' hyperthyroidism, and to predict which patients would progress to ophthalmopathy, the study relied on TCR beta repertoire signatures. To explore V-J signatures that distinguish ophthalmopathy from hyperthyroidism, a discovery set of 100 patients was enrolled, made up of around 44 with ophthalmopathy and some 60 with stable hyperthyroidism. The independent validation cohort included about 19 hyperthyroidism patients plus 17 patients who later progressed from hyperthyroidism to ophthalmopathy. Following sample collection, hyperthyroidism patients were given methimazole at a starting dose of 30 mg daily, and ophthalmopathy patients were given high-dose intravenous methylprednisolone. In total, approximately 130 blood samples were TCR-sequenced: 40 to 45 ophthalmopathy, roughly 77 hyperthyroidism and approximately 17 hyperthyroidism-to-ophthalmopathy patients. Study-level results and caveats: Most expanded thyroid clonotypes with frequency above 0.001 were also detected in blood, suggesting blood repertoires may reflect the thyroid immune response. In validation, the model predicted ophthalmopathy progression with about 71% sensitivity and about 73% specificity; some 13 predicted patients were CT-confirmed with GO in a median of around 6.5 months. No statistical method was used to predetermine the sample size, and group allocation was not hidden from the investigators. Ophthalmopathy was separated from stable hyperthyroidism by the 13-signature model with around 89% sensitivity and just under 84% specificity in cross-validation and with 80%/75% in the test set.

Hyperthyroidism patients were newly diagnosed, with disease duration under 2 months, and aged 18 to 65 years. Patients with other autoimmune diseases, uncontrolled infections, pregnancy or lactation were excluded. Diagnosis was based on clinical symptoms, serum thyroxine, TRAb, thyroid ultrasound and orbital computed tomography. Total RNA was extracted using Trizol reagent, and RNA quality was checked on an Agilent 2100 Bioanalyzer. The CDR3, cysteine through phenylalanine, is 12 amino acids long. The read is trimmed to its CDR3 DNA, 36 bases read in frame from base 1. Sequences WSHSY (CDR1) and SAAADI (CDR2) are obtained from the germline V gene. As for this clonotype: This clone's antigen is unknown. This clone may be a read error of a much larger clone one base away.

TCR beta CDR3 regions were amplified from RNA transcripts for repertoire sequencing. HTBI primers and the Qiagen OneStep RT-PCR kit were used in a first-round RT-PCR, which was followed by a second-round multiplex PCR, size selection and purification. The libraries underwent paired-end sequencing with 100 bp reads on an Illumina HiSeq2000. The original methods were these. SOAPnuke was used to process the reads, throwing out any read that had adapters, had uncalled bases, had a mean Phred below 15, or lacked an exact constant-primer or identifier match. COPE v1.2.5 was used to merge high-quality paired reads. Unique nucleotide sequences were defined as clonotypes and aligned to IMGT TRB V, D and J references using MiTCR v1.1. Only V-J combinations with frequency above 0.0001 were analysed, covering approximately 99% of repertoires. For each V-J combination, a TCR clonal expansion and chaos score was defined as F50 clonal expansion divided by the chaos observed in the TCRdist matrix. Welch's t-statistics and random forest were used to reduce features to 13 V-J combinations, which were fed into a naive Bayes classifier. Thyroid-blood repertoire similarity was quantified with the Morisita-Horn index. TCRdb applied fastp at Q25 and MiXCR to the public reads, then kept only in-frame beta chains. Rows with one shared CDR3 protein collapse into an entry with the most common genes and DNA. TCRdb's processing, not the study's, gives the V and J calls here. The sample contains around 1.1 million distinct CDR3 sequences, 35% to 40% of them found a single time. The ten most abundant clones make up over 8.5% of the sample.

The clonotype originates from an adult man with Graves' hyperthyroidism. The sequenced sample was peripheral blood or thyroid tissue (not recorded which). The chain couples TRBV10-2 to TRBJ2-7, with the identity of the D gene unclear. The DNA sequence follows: TGTGTCAGCAGTGAACTCGTCTACGAGCAGTACTTC. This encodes CVSSELVYEQYF.